The 19 T cell receptor beta chains in this list originate from one sample, sequenced in a study of multiple sclerosis patients with progressive multifocal leukoencephalopathy. Time point noted: time of PML onset. Libraries were prepared by immunoSEQ multiplex PCR; TCRdb keeps only in-frame clonotypes and omits some of them. The profile shows tens of thousands of clones, 85% to 90% of them singletons. Source: PBMCs, taken from a patient treated with natalizumab. The receptor source for this set is a woman aged 30 to 39 with progressive multifocal leukoencephalopathy.

The chain is built from TRBV11-2 and TRBJ1-3; 7 nucleotides line up with TRBD1. J lost 8 bases, V lost 6 bases, and 7 bases had no gene match. CDR1 and CDR2 from the germline V gene are SGHAT and FQNNGV. This CDR3 spans 13 amino acids. The CDR3 sequence is CASSPQGRHTIYF. The CDR3 DNA sequence: TGTGCCAGCAGTCCACAGGGGAGACACACCATATATTTT.

V usage is TRBV13 and J usage is TRBJ2-3; D gene ambiguous. This CDR3 comprises 13 residues. CDR1 PRHDT and CDR2 FYEKMQ come from the germline V gene (reference sequence). The V gene lost 3 bases and the J gene lost 4 bases, with 8 bases spanning the gap. Here the CDR3 reads CASSFSVSDTQYF. CDR3 DNA sequence: TGTGCCAGCAGCTTTTCAGTTTCAGATACGCAGTATTTT.

This clone was recorded once. The rearrangement joins TRBV28 to TRBJ2-2, with 8 bases identical to TRBD2. Germline-derived CDR1 and CDR2 are MDHEN and SYDVKM. J was trimmed by 6 bases and V by 4 bases; bases with no gene match: 4. The CDR3 totals 14 residues. The CDR3 sequence is CASSSRTSPGELFF. The CDR3 DNA is TGTGCCAGCAGTTCCCGGACTAGCCCCGGGGAGCTGTTTTTT.

V is TRBV9 and J is TRBJ1-5, with D possibly being TRBD1 (5 bases). CDR3 length: 15 amino acids. Germline V gene data show CDR1 as SGDLS and CDR2 as YYNGEE. V lost 0 bases to trimming and J lost 12 bases, with 19 bases between them. The DNA of the CDR3 is TGTGCCAGCAGCGTAGAGTTAAGGCTTGAGGGACTCCAGCATTTT. It yields the protein CASSVELRLEGLQHF. The full variable domain, with the rest looked up from reference TRBV9 and TRBJ1-5, is DSGVTQTPKHLITATGQRVTLRCSPRSGDLSVYWYQQSLDQGLQFLIQYYNGEERAKGNILERFSAQQFPDLHSELNLSSLELGDSALYFCASSVELRLEGLQHFGDGTRLSIL.

The rearrangement links TRBV5-6 to TRBJ1-2; 7 nucleotides agree with TRBD1. Germline V lookup: CDR1 SGHDT, CDR2 YYEEEE. CDR3 length equals 14 residues. V was pared by 2 bases and J by 4 bases, with 5 bases of the junction left unmatched. CDR3 region: CASSLGTGAYGYTF. The CDR3 DNA sequence: TGTGCCAGCAGCTTAGGAACAGGGGCCTATGGCTACACCTTC.

This chain joins TRBV27 and TRBJ2-7, with a tentative D call TRBD1 (5 bases). In germline, CDR1 is MNHEY, CDR2 SMNVEV (reference sequence). This CDR3 comprises 15 residues. The V gene lost 7 bases and the J gene lost 5 bases, with 21 bases spanning the gap. The CDR3 sequence: CASKFRSQEYHEQYF. In DNA, the CDR3 is TGTGCCAGCAAGTTTAGGTCACAGGAGTACCACGAGCAGTACTTC.

The V call is TRBV5-1, the J call TRBJ1-1; the D gene is possibly TRBD1 (6 bases). V was shortened by 1 base and J by 0 bases, with 13 bases between the two germline ends. The V gene's germline CDR1 is SGHRS and CDR2 YFSETQ. This CDR3 has 16 amino acids. CDR3 loop: CASSLTPGQVNTEAFF. CDR3 nucleotide sequence: TGCGCCAGCAGCTTGACACCGGGACAAGTGAACACTGAAGCTTTCTTT.

The chain carries TRBV4-1 and TRBJ1-4; 7 nucleotides line up with TRBD1. The V gene's germline CDR1 is MGHRA and CDR2 YSYEKL. Trimming took 4 bases from V and 6 from J; bases not matched to a gene: 8. The CDR3 extends over 15 amino acids. The CDR3: CASSPYGQEDEKLFF. DNA of the CDR3: TGCGCCAGCAGCCCTTATGGACAGGAGGATGAAAAACTGTTTTTT.

The chain links TRBV29-1 to TRBJ1-2, with D maybe TRBD1 (6 bases). The V and J ends lost 3 bases and 4 bases respectively, with 18 bases between them. CDR3 size: 15 residues. In germline, CDR1 is SQVTM, CDR2 ANQGSEA. CDR3 region: CSVELTGINLYGYTF. CDR3 DNA sequence: TGCAGCGTTGAGCTGACAGGCATAAACCTCTATGGCTACACCTTC.

The chain couples TRBV14 to TRBJ2-7, with 8 positions matching TRBD1. There are 13 residues in the CDR3. J gave up 7 bases and V 5 bases, and 7 bases lay outside the gene matches. CDR1 and CDR2 (germline): SGHDN, FVKESK. CDR3 nucleotide sequence: TGTGCCAGCAGCAGCCATCAGGGGGCTGAGCAGTACTTC. Residues: CASSSHQGAEQYF.

The chain recombines TRBV5-5 with TRBJ2-7, with 8 bases aligning to TRBD1. This CDR3 is built from 16 residues. Germline CDR1 reads SGHKS; CDR2 reads YYEKEE (reference sequence). V shed 4 bases, J shed 5 bases, and the junction held 14 bases outside the gene matches. The DNA for the CDR3 is TGTGCCAGCAGCCCCCCTGGGGCAGGGGGCATCCACGAGCAGTACTTC. Protein sequence: CASSPPGAGGIHEQYF.

V gene TRBV2 combines with J gene TRBJ1-4, with unresolved D. The V end was cut by 2 bases, the J end by 10 bases, with 11 bases between. CDR1 and CDR2 (germline): SNHLY, FYNNEI. This CDR3 has 13 residues. The DNA of the CDR3 is TGTGCCAGCAGTGAAAGTTCGGGCGGAAAACTGTTTTTT. It translates to CASSESSGGKLFF.

The V call is TRBV4-3, the J call TRBJ2-3; no clear D. Germline loops: CDR1 LGHNA, CDR2 YSLEER. This CDR3 contains 13 residues. V dropped 0 bases and J dropped 3 bases, with 4 bases sitting between them. CDR3: CASSQETTDTQYF. CDR3 DNA sequence: TGCGCCAGCAGCCAAGAGACTACAGATACGCAGTATTTT.

The chain joins TRBV23-1 to TRBJ2-7, with D possibly matching TRBD1 (5 bases). TRBV23-1 is an ORF, and what it does is uncertain. V was pared by 5 bases and J by 0 bases, with 14 bases between. The length of the CDR3 is 15 residues. The CDR3 reads CASSIGRAPSYEQYF. The CDR3 DNA follows: TGCGCCAGCAGTATTGGCAGGGCCCCCTCCTACGAGCAGTACTTC.

This chain joins TRBV2 and TRBJ2-5, with D maybe TRBD2 (5 bases). This CDR3 region has 10 residues. V was shortened by 6 bases and J by 7 bases, with 6 bases between the two germline ends. In germline, CDR1 is SNHLY, CDR2 FYNNEI. Here the CDR3 DNA reads TGTGCCAGCAGCCGGGGGACCCAGTACTTC. Translated, it gives CASSRGTQYF.

This sequence joins TRBV2 and TRBJ2-1, with a possible D match to TRBD1 (6 bases). CDR1 is SNHLY, CDR2 FYNNEI, per germline. Between the trimmed V and J ends, which lost 7 bases and 4 bases, there was a span of 14 bases. The CDR3 is 14 residues long. The DNA of the CDR3 is TGTGCCAGCAAAGGGACATTCGTATACAATGAGCAGTTCTTC. It codes for CASKGTFVYNEQFF.

The rearrangement joins TRBV9 to TRBJ2-2; 7 bases are a match to TRBD2. This CDR3 region has 14 residues. The ends lost 5 bases at V and 3 bases at J; junction bases unmatched: 4. CDR1 is SGDLS and CDR2 is YYNGEE in the germline V gene. The CDR3 DNA follows: TGTGCCAGCAGAGCGGGGACCTACACCGGGGAGCTGTTTTTT. Its protein product is CASRAGTYTGELFF. Filled out from reference TRBV9 and TRBJ2-2, the complete variable domain reads DSGVTQTPKHLITATGQRVTLRCSPRSGDLSVYWYQQSLDQGLQFLIQYYNGEERAKGNILERFSAQQFPDLHSELNLSSLELGDSALYFCASRAGTYTGELFFGEGSRLTVL.

The DNA of the CDR3 is TGTGCCAGTAGTATCCCCCGTACACGTGCGATATATGGCTACACCTTC. Translated: CASSIPRTRAIYGYTF. The chain links TRBV19 to TRBJ1-2; D call uncertain. Trimming pared 3 bases from V and 5 bases from J, leaving 19 bases between. Per the germline V gene, CDR1 is LNHDA and CDR2 is SQIVND (reference sequence). CDR3 length: 16 residues.

This chain connects TRBV5-6 to TRBJ1-2; D gene ambiguous. V lost 0 bases and J lost 4, with 10 bases in between. This CDR3 is 14 amino acids long. CDR1 and CDR2 (germline): SGHDT, YYEEEE. CDR3 amino acids: CASSLDGAGYGYTF. CDR3 DNA sequence: TGTGCCAGCAGCTTGGACGGCGCTGGCTATGGCTACACCTTC. The full variable domain, in which reference TRBV5-6 and TRBJ1-2 provide the parts outside the CDR3, is DAGVTQSPTHLIKTRGQQVTLRCSPKSGHDTVSWYQQALGQGPQFIFQYYEEEERQRGNFPDRFSGHQFPNYSSELNVNALLLGDSALYLCASSLDGAGYGYTFGSGTRLTVV.